This TCR beta chain stems from a study of OX40 agonist ivuxolimab in advanced cancers. Per the germline V gene, CDR1 is KGHSH and CDR2 is LQKENI. Unmatched junction bases numbered 13, after V lost 3 bases and J lost 6 bases. CDR3 size: 16 residues. Sequenced by immunoSEQ multiplex PCR; TCRdb stores in-frame clones only, minus some. The table records around 50,000 clones, roughly 78% of them present only once. Sequenced here: CD4+ or CD8+ T cells sorted from blood, sampled in a trial of the OX40 agonist ivuxolimab. This chain links TRBV18 with TRBJ1-1, with TRBD1 matching 7 bases. The receptor comes from an adult with an advanced solid tumor such as melanoma, head and neck, liver or kidney cancer. CDR3 region: CASSPNDREVYPEAFF. DNA for the CDR3: TGTGCCAGCTCACCCAACGACAGGGAAGTATACCCTGAAGCTTTCTTT.